Below, one T cell receptor beta chain is given with its context. This record comes from a study of cytomegalovirus exposure and HLA in healthy donors. This CDR3 comprises 14 residues. The germline V gene has CDR1 LNHDA and CDR2 SQIVND (reference sequence). V was clipped by 4 bases and J by 3 bases, with 10 bases between them. PCR used 60 Vbeta primers and 13 Jbeta primers. Measured with immunoSEQ multiplex PCR; TCRdb has only the in-frame clones, and not every one. The data contain under 150,000 clones, around four fifths of them singletons. The sequence derives from a boy aged 10-17 years in good health and CMV-seronegative. Material: PBMCs. The chain links TRBV19 to TRBJ1-5; D not resolved. The CDR3 DNA sequence: TGTGCCAGTAGTAAACCGGGAAACAATCAGCCCCAGCATTTT. Protein sequence: CASSKPGNNQPQHF. The entire variable domain, with the rest obtained from reference TRBV19 and TRBJ1-5, is as follows: DGGITQSPKYLFRKEGQNVTLSCEQNLNHDAMYWYRQDPGQGLRLIYYSQIVNDFQKGDIAEGYSVSREKKESFPLTVTSAQKNPTAFYLCASSKPGNNQPQHFGDGTRLSIL.